The 15 T cell receptor beta chains below all came from one sample that was sequenced in a study of blood T cells in healthy people across ages. A second 7 to 11 cycle PCR used barcoded and J-beta primers. Via MiXCR, TCRdb re-called the 5' RACE reads, giving one row per CDR3 protein. The data contain 540,000 or so distinct CDR3 sequences, approximately 25% of them singletons. The same data also went into a second study, on T cells of mothers and their children.

Sequenced: blood. Receptors originate from a boy aged 5-17 years in good health.

V is TRBV7-2 and J is TRBJ2-1, with D possibly matching TRBD2 (7 bases). The germline V and J ends were trimmed by 5 bases and 6 bases, with 23 bases remaining between them. This CDR3 comprises 17 residues. The germline V gene has CDR1 SGHTA and CDR2 FQGNSA. Here the CDR3 reads CASSTRGGGHRGNEQFF. DNA of the CDR3: TGTGCCAGCAGCACTAGAGGCGGGGGACACCGGGGCAATGAGCAGTTCTTC. Together with reference TRBV7-2 and TRBJ2-1, the CDR3 gives the full variable domain: GAGVSQSPSNKVTEKGKDVELRCDPISGHTALYWYRQSLGQGLEFLIYFQGNSAPDKSGLPSDRFSAERTGGSVSTLTIQRTQQEDSAVYLCASSTRGGGHRGNEQFFGPGTRLTVL.

This clonotype was seen more than once but under ten times. For the CDR3, the DNA is TGCAGTGCTAGTCCCGGGACAGGGGCCGGCGATACGCAGTATTTT. Protein: CSASPGTGAGDTQYF. The genes are TRBV20-1 and TRBJ2-3; 10 bases fit TRBD1. Germline CDR1 DFQATT, CDR2 SNEGSKA (reference sequence). The CDR3 has 15 residues. The trim removed 3 bases at V and 6 bases at J, leaving 9 bases unmatched.

This chain uses TRBV7-9 with TRBJ1-2; TRBD1 might be the D (5 bases). The CDR3 sequence is 15 residues long. The V end was cut by 5 bases, the J end by 5 bases, with 18 bases between. In germline, CDR1 is SEHNR, CDR2 FQNEAQ (reference sequence). CDR3 in amino acids: CASSLVAGTAYGYTF. In DNA, the CDR3 is TGTGCCAGCAGCCTAGTAGCCGGGACGGCGTATGGCTACACCTTC.

This clonotype occurred a few times. The chain recombines TRBV7-9 with TRBJ2-5, with 7 bases lining up with TRBD2. V trimming: 5 bases; J trimming: 1 base; junction bases outside the gene matches: 10. Germline assignment: CDR1 SEHNR and CDR2 FQNEAQ (reference sequence). The CDR3 sequence is 16 residues long. The CDR3: CASSDSGDGGQETQYF. As DNA, the CDR3 is TGTGCCAGCAGCGACAGCGGGGACGGCGGCCAAGAGACCCAGTACTTC.

This clonotype came up a few times. The chain employs TRBV6-5 and TRBJ2-1; D may correspond to TRBD1 or TRBD2 (5 bases each). TRBJ2-5 explains the end of the DNA better; the J call may be wrong. The CDR3 has 14 amino acids. Germline-derived CDR1 and CDR2 are MNHEY and SVGAGI. CDR3 DNA: TGTGCCAGCAGGGGGATCGAGGGGATAGAGACCCAGTACTTC. It codes for CASRGIEGIETQYF.

CDR3 DNA: TGTGCCAGCAGCTTAACAGGCGGACAGGGTCCTAATGAAAAACTGTTTTTT. It specifies CASSLTGGQGPNEKLFF. V usage is TRBV7-2 and J usage is TRBJ1-4, with TRBD1 identical over 8 bases. The CDR3 sequence is 17 residues long. The ends lost 2 bases at V and 3 bases at J; junction bases unmatched: 8. CDR1 and CDR2 from the germline V gene are SGHTA and FQGNSA.

J is TRBJ2-7 and V is TRBV28; TRBD2 agrees at 7 bases. Germline V gene lookup returns CDR1 MDHEN and CDR2 SYDVKM. This CDR3 has 14 amino acids. V shed 0 bases and J 6 bases; nucleotides not matched to a gene: 5. The CDR3 DNA reads as TGTGCCAGCAGTTTATGGCAGACGGGAGGCGAGCAGTACTTC. Its protein product is CASSLWQTGGEQYF. Supplemented by reference TRBV28 and TRBJ2-7, the full variable domain reads DVKVTQSSRYLVKRTGEKVFLECVQDMDHENMFWYRQDPGLGLRLIYFSYDVKMKEKGDIPEGYSVSREKKERFSLILESASTNQTSMYLCASSLWQTGGEQYFGPGTRLTVT.

The chain is built from TRBV29-1 and TRBJ1-1; possible D gene TRBD1, 6 bases. The V gene lost 7 bases and the J gene lost 5 bases, with 23 bases spanning the gap. The CDR3 extends over 15 amino acids. The germline V gene encodes CDR1 SQVTM and CDR2 ANQGSEA. CDR3 coding DNA: TGCAGCGCCGAGGGCGTGGGGGGCGCGTGGACTGAAGCTTTCTTT. It codes for CSAEGVGGAWTEAFF.

This clonotype was detected a few times. The genes are TRBV7-3 and TRBJ2-1; D is possibly TRBD2 (6 bases). Germline-derived CDR1 and CDR2 are SGHTA and FQGTGA. V was trimmed by 0 bases and J by 5 bases, leaving 14 bases between them. The CDR3 runs 16 residues. The CDR3 sequence is CASSLTSGVAHNEQFF. The CDR3 DNA is TGTGCCAGCAGCTTAACTAGCGGAGTGGCCCACAATGAGCAGTTCTTC.

This clonotype was observed a few times. J is TRBJ2-7 and V is TRBV28; perhaps D is TRBD1 or TRBD2 (5 bases each). The V end was cut by 1 base, the J end by 3 bases, with 13 bases between. The length of the CDR3 is 15 residues. The germline V gene encodes CDR1 MDHEN and CDR2 SYDVKM. The CDR3: CASSLYRDGDYEQYF. In nucleotides, the CDR3 is TGTGCCAGCAGTTTATACCGGGACGGAGACTACGAGCAGTACTTC.

The chain carries TRBV7-9 and TRBJ1-2; perhaps TRBD1 as D (6 bases). V gave up 5 bases and J gave up 0 bases, with 16 bases separating them. This CDR3 spans 16 amino acids. Germline assignment: CDR1 SEHNR and CDR2 FQNEAQ (reference sequence). DNA of the CDR3: TGTGCCAGCAGCCCAACAGGGAAGGCCCCTAACTATGGCTACACCTTC. It translates to CASSPTGKAPNYGYTF.

The gene calls are TRBV5-6 and TRBJ2-4; D is tentatively TRBD1 or TRBD2 (5 bases each). V was pared by 6 bases and J by 3 bases, with 25 bases between. Germline CDR1 SGHDT, CDR2 YYEEEE. The CDR3 sequence is 18 residues long. This chain's CDR3 is CASTPRGRLLPDKNIQYF. The CDR3 DNA reads TGTGCCAGCACCCCACGGGGACGTTTGTTGCCAGACAAAAACATTCAGTACTTC.

A note on this clonotype: A read error may explain this, as a much larger clone is one base away. The J gene is TRBJ2-2, the V gene TRBV11-3; 7 bases are a match to TRBD1. V shed 7 bases, J shed 1 base, and the junction held 3 bases outside the gene matches. The CDR3 consists of 14 residues. The germline V gene encodes CDR1 SGHNT and CDR2 YENEEA. DNA of the CDR3: TGTGCCAGCACCTGGACAGGGAACACCGGGGAGCTGTTTTTT. Protein: CASTWTGNTGELFF.

The chain has TRBV3-1 and TRBJ2-1; D remains ambiguous. The germline V gene has CDR1 LGHDT and CDR2 YNNKEL (reference sequence). The CDR3 covers 11 residues. Deletions cut 8 bases from V and 9 bases from J, with 11 bases between. CDR3 nucleotide sequence: TGTGCCAGCTCTTCGGCCTTTGAGCAGTTCTTC. Translation gives CASSSAFEQFF.

V gene TRBV20-1 combines with J gene TRBJ2-5; D ambiguous. The end of the DNA fits TRBJ2-7 better, so the J call may be wrong. This CDR3 contains 16 residues. Germline lookup yields CDR1 DFQATT and CDR2 SNEGSKA (reference sequence). This chain's CDR3 is CSARPLEETARYEQYF. The CDR3 nucleotides read TGCAGTGCTAGACCGCTAGAGGAAACAGCGCGCTACGAGCAGTACTTC.